This entry lists 18 T cell receptor beta chains sequenced from one sample in a study of tumor-infiltrating lymphocytes in localized non-small cell lung cancer. Measured with immunoSEQ multiplex PCR; TCRdb has only the in-frame clones, and not every one. This sample has some 15,000 clones, with approximately 83% found just once. The sequenced sample consisted of uninvolved lung tissue not adjacent to the tumor. These receptors all stem from a human donor with non-small cell lung cancer.

The rearrangement links TRBV7-2 to TRBJ1-1; no clear D gene. In germline, CDR1 is SGHTA, CDR2 FQGNSA. V gave up 3 bases and J gave up 0 bases, with 8 bases separating them. The length of the CDR3 is 14 residues. The CDR3 is CASSFGDVNTEAFF. DNA of the CDR3: TGTGCCAGCAGCTTCGGCGATGTGAACACTGAAGCTTTCTTT.

The chain links TRBV5-6 to TRBJ2-5; possible D gene TRBD2, 6 bases. The germline V gene encodes CDR1 SGHDT and CDR2 YYEEEE. The CDR3 is made up of 15 amino acids. Trimming removed 0 bases at V and 5 bases at J, with 14 bases between. This CDR3 is CASSLVADGWETQYF. Here the CDR3 DNA reads TGTGCCAGCAGCTTGGTAGCGGACGGCTGGGAGACCCAGTACTTC.

The chain links TRBV6-5 to TRBJ1-2; possibly TRBD1 for D (6 bases). This CDR3 comprises 14 residues. V was pared by 5 bases and J by 4 bases, with 14 bases between. The germline gives CDR1 MNHEY, CDR2 SVGAGI. This chain's CDR3 is CASSPEGGLYGYTF. The CDR3 nucleotides are TGTGCCAGCAGTCCCGAGGGGGGCCTCTATGGCTACACCTTC.

J is TRBJ2-2 and V is TRBV28; 8 nucleotides align to TRBD1. Germline assignment: CDR1 MDHEN and CDR2 SYDVKM. The CDR3 has 16 amino acids. J lost 0 bases, V lost 5 bases, and 5 bases had no gene match. The CDR3 DNA sequence: TGTGCCAGCAGTCAGTGGACAGGGCCGAACACCGGGGAGCTGTTTTTT. Amino acids: CASSQWTGPNTGELFF.

The chain carries TRBV30 and TRBJ1-1; no definite D call. Trimming cost V 6 bases and J 1 base, with 6 bases left between them. This CDR3 is 11 amino acids long. The germline CDR1 and CDR2 sequences are GTSNPN and SVGIG (reference sequence). CDR3 region: CACWRNTEAFF. The CDR3, as DNA: TGTGCCTGCTGGAGGAACACTGAAGCTTTCTTT.

The CDR3 DNA is TGTGCCAGCAGCTTATATTGCCGGGACAGGGTCCCTCACTCTGGAAACACCATATATTTT. It codes for CASSLYCRDRVPHSGNTIYF. This chain links TRBV7-4 with TRBJ1-3; 9 nucleotides align to TRBD1. CDR1 SGHVT and CDR2 SQSDAQ come from the germline V gene. After removal of 2 bases from V and 0 bases from J, the junction contained 14 bases not matched to a gene. CDR3 length: 20 amino acids.

This rearrangement joins TRBV6-1 to TRBJ2-4; D is possibly TRBD1 (6 bases). CDR3 length equals 15 residues. Germline CDR1 MNHNS, CDR2 SASEGT. Trimming pared 3 bases from V and 7 bases from J, leaving 16 bases between. The CDR3 DNA reads as TGTGCCAGCAGTGAGATAAACAGGGCAAGGAACATTCAGTACTTC. Protein product: CASSEINRARNIQYF.

The chain employs TRBV6-4 and TRBJ2-1, with TRBD2 identical over 8 bases. This CDR3 region has 14 residues. Germline V lookup: CDR1 MRHNA, CDR2 SNTAGT. The trim removed 4 bases at V and 5 bases at J, leaving 4 bases unmatched. The CDR3 DNA reads as TGTGCCAGCAGTGGCCTAGCGGGCAACAATGAGCAGTTCTTC. Its protein product is CASSGLAGNNEQFF.

The J gene is TRBJ1-5, the V gene TRBV19; 10 bases match TRBD1. This CDR3 has 15 residues. With 6 bases clipped from V and 1 base from J, the junction kept 3 bases outside the gene matches. Germline CDR1 LNHDA, CDR2 SQIVND (reference sequence). The CDR3 nucleotides read TGTGCCAGTAGGAGGACAGGGGGAAGCAATCAGCCCCAGCATTTT. Encoded protein: CASRRTGGSNQPQHF.

Regarding this clone: Other DNA sequences in the sample encode the same CDR3. The J gene is TRBJ2-7, the V gene TRBV19; D is unclear. CDR1 is LNHDA and CDR2 is SQIVND in the germline V gene (reference sequence). CDR3 size: 11 residues. The V end was cut by 5 bases, the J end by 3 bases, with 5 bases between. DNA of the CDR3: TGTGCCAGTAGTGGCCGCTACGAGCAGTACTTC. Translating it yields CASSGRYEQYF.

This chain uses TRBV5-1 with TRBJ1-3; the D is unclear. V lost 0 bases, J lost 3 bases, and 7 bases lay in between. The CDR3 is 14 amino acids. The V gene's germline CDR1 is SGHRS and CDR2 YFSETQ. The CDR3 DNA reads as TGCGCCAGCAGCTTGGATATTTATGGAAACACCATATATTTT. Its protein product is CASSLDIYGNTIYF.

The chain is built from TRBV6-1 and TRBJ1-1; weak D call: TRBD1 (6 bases). There are 13 residues in the CDR3. Per the germline V gene, CDR1 is MNHNS and CDR2 is SASEGT. Trimming shortened V by 5 bases and J by 1 base, and 8 bases separated the two germline ends. This CDR3 reads CASSRTENTEAFF. CDR3 nucleotides: TGTGCCAGCAGTAGGACAGAGAACACTGAAGCTTTCTTT.

The chain joins TRBV27 to TRBJ2-2, with D possibly TRBD2 on 6 matching bases. CDR1 is MNHEY and CDR2 is SMNVEV in the germline V gene (reference sequence). The CDR3 length is 15 residues. Trimming left V 4 bases short and J 5 bases short, with 14 bases between. CDR3 DNA: TGTGCCAGCAGTTACGGGGGTGGGGGGACCGGGGAGCTGTTTTTT. The encoded protein is CASSYGGGGTGELFF.

This clone appeared a single time. This chain links TRBV6-1 with TRBJ2-5, with 10 bases lining up with TRBD2. CDR1 and CDR2 from the germline V gene are MNHNS and SASEGT. CDR3 size: 15 residues. V was pared by 7 bases and J by 1 base, with 6 bases of the junction left unmatched. The CDR3 DNA sequence: TGTGCCAGCATGATAGCGGGGGGATCCCAAGAGACCCAGTACTTC. Protein: CASMIAGGSQETQYF.

The J gene is TRBJ2-3, the V gene TRBV30; no reliable D call. CDR3 size: 14 residues. Per germline, CDR1 GTSNPN and CDR2 SVGIG (reference sequence). Trimming took off 6 bases at V and 6 bases at J, with 19 bases between the two ends. Here the CDR3 DNA reads TGTGCCTGCGAGAAAACAGAGGTTCCCGATACGCAGTATTTT. It translates to CACEKTEVPDTQYF.

J is TRBJ2-2 and V is TRBV29-1; 7 nucleotides align to TRBD2. The CDR3 extends over 15 amino acids. Germline CDR1 is SQVTM and CDR2 is ANQGSEA. V shed 6 bases and J 4 bases; nucleotides not matched to a gene: 11. The CDR3 bases are TGCAGCGTCACTAACTCAGCGGGGAGCACCGGGGAGCTGTTTTTT. Amino acids: CSVTNSAGSTGELFF.

The rearrangement uses TRBV13 and TRBJ1-4; the match to TRBD1 covers 10 bases. Germline assignment: CDR1 PRHDT and CDR2 FYEKMQ (reference sequence). CDR3 length: 14 amino acids. J gave up 9 bases and V 2 bases, and 3 bases lay outside the gene matches. In DNA, the CDR3 is TGTGCCAGCAGCTTAAGGGACAGGGGCCAAAAACTGTTTTTT. Translated, it gives CASSLRDRGQKLFF.

The chain recombines TRBV7-6 with TRBJ1-1; TRBD1 agrees at 7 bases. Trimming cost V 2 bases and J 2 bases; bases outside gene matches: 5. This CDR3 spans 15 amino acids. The germline V gene has CDR1 SGHVS and CDR2 FNYEAQ. The CDR3 DNA reads TGTGCCAGCAGCTTAAATGGAGGGGGCAACACTGAAGCTTTCTTT. This translates into CASSLNGGGNTEAFF.